The clone carrying this T cell receptor (beta chain) has only a few counts. Its target is not known. Trimming removed 6 bases at V and 3 bases at J, with 11 bases between. The CDR3 contains 14 residues. The germline V gene has CDR1 MDHEN and CDR2 SYDVKM. The data originate from a study of CD8+ T cells in alopecia areata. Study as a whole: It was oral tofacitinib, at 5 to 10 mg twice daily, that treated patients received.

cDNA reverse transcribed from extracted RNA served as the sequencing template. Using immunoSEQ multiplex PCR, the repertoire was profiled, and TCRdb retains in-frame clones only, with some absent. This table holds about 130,000 clones, roughly three fifths found once. Peripheral blood, together with lesional scalp punch biopsies, was collected from alopecia areata patients. Broader study findings: Greater clonality was observed in lesional scalp samples, especially alopecia totalis/universalis, versus normal scalp. TCR sharing was clearer in mice than between patients, perhaps partly owing to patient HLA diversity.

V is TRBV28 and J is TRBJ1-4; D is perhaps TRBD1 (6 bases). The source is a human donor with alopecia areata. Sequenced material: CD4+ T cells sorted from blood, taken at week 0. CDR3 amino acids: CASSQTGANEKLFF. The CDR3 region has the DNA TGTGCCAGCAGCCAGACAGGCGCTAATGAAAAACTGTTTTTT.